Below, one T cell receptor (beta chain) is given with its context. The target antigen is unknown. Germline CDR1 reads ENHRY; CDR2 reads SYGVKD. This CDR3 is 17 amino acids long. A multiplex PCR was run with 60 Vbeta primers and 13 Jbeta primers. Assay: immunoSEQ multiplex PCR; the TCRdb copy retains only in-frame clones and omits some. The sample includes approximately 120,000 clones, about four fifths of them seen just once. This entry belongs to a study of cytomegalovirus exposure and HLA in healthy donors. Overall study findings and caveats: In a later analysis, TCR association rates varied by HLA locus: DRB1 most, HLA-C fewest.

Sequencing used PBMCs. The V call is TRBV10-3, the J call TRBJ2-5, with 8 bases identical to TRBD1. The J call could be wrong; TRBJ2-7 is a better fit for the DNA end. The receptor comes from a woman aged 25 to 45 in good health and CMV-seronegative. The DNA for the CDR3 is TGTGCCATCAGTGACCCTAGGGGGGCAGGGGGCCTCTACGAGCAGTACTTC. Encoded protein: CAISDPRGAGGLYEQYF.